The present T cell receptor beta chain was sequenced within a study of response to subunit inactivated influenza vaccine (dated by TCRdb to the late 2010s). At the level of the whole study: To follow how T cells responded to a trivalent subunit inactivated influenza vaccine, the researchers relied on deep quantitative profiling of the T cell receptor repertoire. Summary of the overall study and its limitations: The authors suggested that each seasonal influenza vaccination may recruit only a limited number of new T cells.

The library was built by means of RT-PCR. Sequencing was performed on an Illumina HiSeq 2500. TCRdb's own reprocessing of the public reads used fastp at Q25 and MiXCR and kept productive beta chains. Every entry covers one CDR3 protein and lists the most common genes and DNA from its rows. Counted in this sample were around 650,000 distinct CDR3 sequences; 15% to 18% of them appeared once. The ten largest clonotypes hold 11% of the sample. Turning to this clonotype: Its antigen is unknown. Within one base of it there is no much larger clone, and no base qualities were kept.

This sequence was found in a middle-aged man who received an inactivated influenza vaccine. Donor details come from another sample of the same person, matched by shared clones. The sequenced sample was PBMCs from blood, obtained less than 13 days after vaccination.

The DNA reads as follows: TGTGCCAGCAGCCAAGGGGACAGAGTATCGGGGGAGCTGTTTTTT. Its coded protein is CASSQGDRVSGELFF. The chain was built from TRBV3-1 and TRBJ2-2; TRBD1 agrees with 7 junctional bases. CDR1 and CDR2 were assigned from the germline V gene (reference sequence) as LGHDT and YNNKEL. The CDR3 contains 15 residues, cysteine and phenylalanine counted. Solely the CDR3 DNA is kept, with 45 bases framed from the first base. From V the trimming removes 1 base and from J it removes 8 bases, while the gene matches leave 7 bases of the junction unaccounted for. Full variable domain (CDR3 extended with the reference TRBV3-1 and TRBJ2-2 proteins): DTAVSQTPKYLVTQMGNDKSIKCEQNLGHDTMYWYKQDSKKFLKIMFSYNNKELIINETVPNRFSPKSPDKAHLNLHINSLELGDSAVYFCASSQGDRVSGELFFGEGSRLTVL.